This T cell receptor (beta chain) stems from a study of chemoradiotherapy in HPV16-positive cancers. TCRdb's copy holds only in-frame clones and misses some; the assay was immunoSEQ multiplex PCR. Altogether a few thousand clones are present, 75% being singletons, with the ten largest covering 15% to 20%. Of note for this clone: As yet, its antigen is unknown.

Study observations and caveats: During treatment, candidate HPV-specific clones and E7-related motifs expanded in tumor. Only a couple of HPV16-positive patients supplied the functional HPV-specificity definition. For HPV16-positive patients, expanding HPV-responsive T cells associated with longer recurrence-free survival.

The TCR sequence derives from a human donor with HPV-associated anogenital cancer. This material was obtained from a patient who underwent chemoradiotherapy.

CDR3 sequence: CASSFGTSGYNEQFF. CDR3 in DNA: TGTGCCAGCAGCTTCGGGACTAGCGGATACAATGAGCAGTTCTTC. The chain carries TRBV7-3 and TRBJ2-1; 11 nucleotides agree with TRBD2. From germline, CDR1 is SGHTA and CDR2 FQGTGA. Trimming took 3 bases from V and 4 from J; bases not matched to a gene: 2. This CDR3 is built from 15 residues. The complete variable domain, with remaining parts taken from reference TRBV7-3 and TRBJ2-1, reads GAGVSQTPSNKVTEKGKYVELRCDPISGHTALYWYRQSLGQGPEFLIYFQGTGAADDSGLPNDRFFAVRPEGSVSTLKIQRTERGDSAVYLCASSFGTSGYNEQFFGPGTRLTVL.